This TCR beta chain was captured in a study of human T cells and chemical hapten exposure. MiXCR, applied by TCRdb to the RACE reads, yields one record per CDR3 protein. The sample has about 42,000 distinct CDR3 sequences, approximately 9% seen once. This CDR3 comprises 18 residues. CDR1 MDHEN and CDR2 SYDVKM come from the germline V gene. Trimming took 6 bases from V and 0 from J; bases not matched to a gene: 15. This clonotype was seen more than once but under ten times. Time point of the sample: patch test 2, 6 weeks after DPC sensitization. Sample treatment: therapeutic diphenylcyclopropenone sensitization with weekly scalp DPC.

The chain links TRBV28 to TRBJ2-7, with 9 bases lining up with TRBD1. The receptor was derived from a woman between 40 and 50 years old with alopecia areata. Some clones in this sample may be carry-over from other donors' samples. The specimen was whole blood, collected in connection with sensitization to the hapten diphenylcyclopropenone (DPC). CDR3 protein: CASSPQSDRGLGSYEQYF. In nucleotides, the CDR3 is TGTGCCAGCAGCCCTCAGTCGGACAGGGGCCTAGGCTCCTACGAGCAGTACTTC.